The 16 T cell receptor beta chains reported below all come from one sample, sequenced in a study of blood T cell repertoires in COVID-19. The method was immunoSEQ multiplex PCR; TCRdb's version includes in-frame clones alone and lacks a portion of them. The table has approximately 210,000 clones, 70% to 90% seen once. Sequenced sample: peripheral blood. These receptors all stem from a middle-aged woman with acute or convalescent COVID-19.

This rearrangement joins TRBV28 to TRBJ2-7; the D gene is possibly TRBD2 (6 bases). Germline V CDR1 and CDR2: MDHEN, SYDVKM. The CDR3 sequence is 15 residues long. V lost 5 bases, J lost 2 bases, and 16 bases lay in between. As DNA, the CDR3 is TGTGCCAGCAGTAGACCGGGACTTGGACCCTACGAGCAGTACGTC. Protein sequence: CASSRPGLGPYEQYV.

The chain links TRBV18 to TRBJ1-4; 8 nucleotides agree with TRBD1. The germline gives CDR1 KGHSH, CDR2 LQKENI. This CDR3 has 15 amino acids. Trimming took 3 bases from V and 3 from J; bases not matched to a gene: 3. The CDR3 region is CASSPQGAANEKLFF. CDR3 in DNA: TGTGCCAGCTCACCTCAGGGGGCTGCTAATGAAAAACTGTTTTTT.

J is TRBJ2-1 and V is TRBV7-3; 10 bases are a match to TRBD2. The CDR3 contains 17 residues. CDR1 SGHTA and CDR2 FQGTGA come from the germline V gene. The V gene end was trimmed by 5 bases and the J gene end by 1 base; junction bases not matched to a gene: 8. Here the CDR3 DNA reads TGTGCCAGCAGCCCCCATCAGCGGGGGGGGTCCTACAATGAGCAGTTCTTC. Amino acids: CASSPHQRGGSYNEQFF.

V gene TRBV21-1 combines with J gene TRBJ1-4; the listed D gene, TRBD1, was not tested against the DNA. TRBV21-1 corresponds to a pseudogene. CDR3 size: 16 residues. CDR3 loop: CASSKIAGADNEKLFF. Written as DNA, the CDR3 is TGTGCCAGCAGCAAAATCGCAGGGGCGGATAATGAAAAACTGTTTTTT.

The chain combines TRBV5-6 with TRBJ2-7; TRBD2 matches at 15 bases. Unmatched junction bases numbered 9, after V lost 1 base and J lost 4 bases. There are 18 residues in the CDR3. In germline, CDR1 is SGHDT, CDR2 YYEEEE. The CDR3 loop reads CASSLSGLAGGLPYEQYV. The CDR3 DNA follows: TGTGCCAGCAGCTTGTCTGGACTAGCGGGGGGGCTACCTTACGAGCAGTACGTC.

The chain uses TRBV29-1 and TRBJ2-1; 7 bases are shared with TRBD1. CDR1 and CDR2 (germline): SQVTM, ANQGSEA. The trim removed 6 bases at V and 2 bases at J, leaving 10 bases unmatched. The CDR3 runs 15 residues. In DNA, the CDR3 is TGCAGCGTGGTATACCGGGACAGCACCTACAATGAGCAGTTCTTC. This translates into CSVVYRDSTYNEQFF.

The gene calls are TRBV2 and TRBJ1-2, with D perhaps matching TRBD1 (5 bases). V was clipped by 3 bases and J by 3 bases, with 8 bases between them. The CDR3 contains 13 residues. Germline assignment: CDR1 SNHLY and CDR2 FYNNEI. CDR3 sequence: CASSDETDYGYTF. Written as DNA, the CDR3 is TGTGCCAGCAGTGACGAGACAGACTATGGCTACACCTTC.

V usage is TRBV5-6 and J usage is TRBJ2-7; maybe TRBD2 (6 bases). Germline V gene sequence: CDR1 SGHDT, CDR2 YYEEEE. This CDR3 region has 15 residues. The V gene lost 4 bases and the J gene lost 2 bases, with 16 bases spanning the gap. This CDR3 reads CASSPRDAAPYEQYV. DNA of the CDR3: TGTGCCAGCAGCCCGCGGGACGCCGCACCCTACGAGCAGTACGTC.

The chain recombines TRBV10-2 with TRBJ2-1; tentative D call: TRBD2 (5 bases). V lost 6 bases and J lost 0, with 12 bases in between. Germline CDR1 reads WSHSY; CDR2 reads SAAADI. The length of the CDR3 is 15 residues. The CDR3 nucleotides are TGCGCCAGCAGCGGGATTACTAGCTCCTACAATGAGCAGTTCTTC. Protein product: CASSGITSSYNEQFF.

This sequence joins TRBV6-5 and TRBJ1-5; 8 bases are a match to TRBD1. J was trimmed by 2 bases and V by 6 bases; bases with no gene match: 3. Germline V gene lookup returns CDR1 MNHEY and CDR2 SVGAGI. This CDR3 comprises 14 residues. The CDR3 spells CASRGGQGNQPQHF. CDR3 bases: TGTGCCAGCAGGGGGGGACAGGGCAATCAGCCCCAGCATTTT.

V and J are TRBV9 and TRBJ2-3, with D perhaps matching TRBD2 (5 bases). The CDR3 length is 15 residues. CDR1 SGDLS and CDR2 YYNGEE come from the germline V gene. V lost 0 bases and J 4 bases, leaving 12 bases between the germline ends. CDR3 amino acids: CASSVAGGEADTQYF. Here the CDR3 DNA reads TGTGCCAGCAGCGTAGCAGGAGGAGAGGCAGATACGCAGTATTTT. The complete variable domain, with remaining parts taken from reference TRBV9 and TRBJ2-3, reads DSGVTQTPKHLITATGQRVTLRCSPRSGDLSVYWYQQSLDQGLQFLIQYYNGEERAKGNILERFSAQQFPDLHSELNLSSLELGDSALYFCASSVAGGEADTQYFGPGTRLTVL.

The gene calls are TRBV6-5 and TRBJ2-7; D is possibly TRBD1 (6 bases). Germline V CDR1 and CDR2: MNHEY, SVGAGI. V gave up 6 bases and J gave up 5 bases, with 20 bases separating them. This CDR3 region has 15 residues. The CDR3 nucleotides read TGTGCCAGCAGACAATTGACAGGTGCTCTAGACGAGCAGTACGTC. Protein sequence: CASRQLTGALDEQYV.

This clone was detected once. The V call is TRBV27, the J call TRBJ2-7; 11 positions agree with TRBD1. From germline, CDR1 is MNHEY and CDR2 SMNVEV (reference sequence). J lost 5 bases, V lost 2 bases, and 20 bases had no gene match. This CDR3 contains 20 residues. CDR3 DNA: TGTGCCAGCAGTTTAATTGGCCCGGGACAGGGGGAAGCAGATTTCCACGAGCAGTACGTC. Amino acids: CASSLIGPGQGEADFHEQYV.

This chain uses TRBV11-2 with TRBJ1-5, with a possible D match to TRBD1 (5 bases). Germline CDR1 reads SGHAT; CDR2 reads FQNNGV. V was trimmed by 1 base and J by 3 bases, leaving 10 bases between them. This CDR3 spans 15 amino acids. This chain's CDR3 is CASSLGPGFNQPQHF. The CDR3 DNA follows: TGTGCCAGCAGCTTAGGTCCAGGGTTCAATCAGCCCCAGCATTTT.

The V and J genes are TRBV19 and TRBJ1-4, with D unresolved. Germline V CDR1 and CDR2: LNHDA, SQIVND (reference sequence). V was shortened by 4 bases and J by 4 bases, with 7 bases between the two germline ends. The CDR3 covers 13 residues. CDR3 residues: CASSNQYNEKLFF. CDR3 DNA sequence: TGTGCCAGTAGTAATCAGTATAATGAAAAACTGTTTTTT. The variable domain in full, completed from reference TRBV19 and TRBJ1-4, reads DGGITQSPKYLFRKEGQNVTLSCEQNLNHDAMYWYRQDPGQGLRLIYYSQIVNDFQKGDIAEGYSVSREKKESFPLTVTSAQKNPTAFYLCASSNQYNEKLFFGSGTQLSVL.

The gene calls are TRBV11-1 and TRBJ1-1, with TRBD1 identical over 7 bases. Trimming cost V 5 bases and J 8 bases; bases outside gene matches: 5. CDR1 and CDR2 from the germline V gene are SGHAT and FQDESV (reference sequence). The CDR3 covers 12 residues. The CDR3 loop is CASSRQGREAFF. In DNA, the CDR3 is TGTGCCAGCAGCAGACAGGGCAGAGAAGCTTTCTTT.